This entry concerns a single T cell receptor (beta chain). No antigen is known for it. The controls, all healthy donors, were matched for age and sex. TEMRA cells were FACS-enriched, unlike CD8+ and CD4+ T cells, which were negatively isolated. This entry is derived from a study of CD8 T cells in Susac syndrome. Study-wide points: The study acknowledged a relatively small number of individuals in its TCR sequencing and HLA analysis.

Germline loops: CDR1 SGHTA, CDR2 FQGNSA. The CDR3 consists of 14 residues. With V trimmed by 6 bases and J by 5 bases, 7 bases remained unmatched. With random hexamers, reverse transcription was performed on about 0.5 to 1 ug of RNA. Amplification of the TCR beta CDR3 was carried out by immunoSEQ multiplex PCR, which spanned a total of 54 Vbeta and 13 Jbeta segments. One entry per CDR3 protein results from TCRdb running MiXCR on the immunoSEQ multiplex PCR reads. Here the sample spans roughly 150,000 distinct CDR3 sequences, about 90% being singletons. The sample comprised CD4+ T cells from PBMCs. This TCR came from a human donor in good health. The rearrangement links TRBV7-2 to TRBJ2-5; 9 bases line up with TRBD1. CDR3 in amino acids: CASRAGQGLETQYF. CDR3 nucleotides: TGTGCCAGCAGAGCCGGACAGGGGTTGGAGACCCAGTACTTC. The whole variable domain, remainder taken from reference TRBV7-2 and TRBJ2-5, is GAGVSQSPSNKVTEKGKDVELRCDPISGHTALYWYRQSLGQGLEFLIYFQGNSAPDKSGLPSDRFSAERTGGSVSTLTIQRTQQEDSAVYLCASRAGQGLETQYFGPGTRLLVL.